Below, one T cell receptor (beta chain) is given with its context. Germline CDR1 reads MDHEN; CDR2 reads SYDVKM. The CDR3 sequence is 15 residues long. V lost 4 bases, J lost 3 bases, and 6 bases stayed unmatched. The PCR used 60 Vbeta and 13 Jbeta primers. The assay was immunoSEQ multiplex PCR, and TCRdb's table has in-frame clones only and misses some. The sample lists 150,000 or so clones, 70% to 85% occurring once. This record belongs to a study of cytomegalovirus exposure and HLA in healthy donors. This chain joins TRBV28 and TRBJ2-3, with 8 bases matching TRBD2. Sequencing was performed on PBMCs. The origin of this receptor is a man under 40 in good health and CMV-seropositive. The CDR3 loop reads CASSSQRGLTDTQYF. CDR3 DNA: TGTGCCAGCAGTTCCCAGCGGGGGCTGACAGATACGCAGTATTTT.